Shown below are 14 T cell receptor beta chains from a single sample sequenced in a study of early stage breast cancer tumors. This table comes from immunoSEQ multiplex PCR, and its TCRdb copy is limited to in-frame clones, with some not included. The table lists roughly 9,900 clones, 60% to 65% of them singletons. What was sequenced was breast tumor tissue. The receptors derive from a person aged 55 to 70 with breast cancer.

V is TRBV7-3 and J is TRBJ1-1; 12 positions match TRBD1. Per germline, CDR1 SGHTA and CDR2 FQGTGA. This CDR3 is 16 amino acids long. Trimming cost V 4 bases and J 5 bases; bases outside gene matches: 8. Here the CDR3 reads CASSSRDRGPLTEAFF. CDR3 in DNA: TGTGCCAGCAGCTCCCGGGACAGGGGGCCCCTGACTGAAGCTTTCTTT.

This chain links TRBV5-1 with TRBJ2-3; 9 nucleotides agree with TRBD2. J gave up 4 bases and V 5 bases, and 2 bases lay outside the gene matches. Per the germline V gene, CDR1 is SGHRS and CDR2 is YFSETQ. This CDR3 contains 13 residues. This chain's CDR3 is CASRAGGPDTQYF. The CDR3 nucleotides read TGCGCCAGCAGGGCGGGGGGGCCAGATACGCAGTATTTT.

The genes are TRBV29-1 and TRBJ1-2; D gene unclear. This CDR3 has 12 residues. Germline loops: CDR1 SQVTM, CDR2 ANQGSEA. Deletions cut 5 bases from V and 5 bases from J, with 12 bases between. This chain's CDR3 is CSVLAGEYGYTF. In nucleotides, the CDR3 is TGCAGCGTTTTAGCTGGGGAATATGGCTACACCTTC.

V and J are TRBV5-1 and TRBJ1-5; no clear D. The length of the CDR3 is 15 residues. Trimming took 0 bases from V and 1 from J, leaving 8 bases between them. Germline CDR1 and CDR2: SGHRS and YFSETQ. The CDR3 region has the DNA TGCGCCAGCAGCTTGGAGGGCGTAAGCAATCAGCCCCAGCATTTT. This codes for CASSLEGVSNQPQHF.

This clone came up once. The chain is built from TRBV15 and TRBJ1-1; 8 bases agree with TRBD1. V lost 9 bases, J lost 4 bases, and 7 bases stayed unmatched. The CDR3 consists of 13 residues. Looked up from germline, CDR1 is LNHNV and CDR2 is YYDKDF (reference sequence). In DNA form, the CDR3 reads TGTGCCACTAAGCAGGGGGCGACCACTGAAGCTTTCTTT. This encodes CATKQGATTEAFF.

This clone was seen a few times. This sample also contains other DNA sequences that code for the same CDR3. This chain connects TRBV5-1 to TRBJ2-1; 11 bases are a match to TRBD2. V shed 3 bases and J 0 bases; nucleotides not matched to a gene: 5. CDR3 length: 17 residues. The germline V gene has CDR1 SGHRS and CDR2 YFSETQ. CDR3 protein: CASSWTSGSPSYNEQFF. CDR3 in DNA: TGCGCCAGCAGCTGGACTAGCGGGTCACCCTCCTACAATGAGCAGTTCTTC.

V gene TRBV27 combines with J gene TRBJ1-2; D is unclear. V was clipped by 6 bases and J by 2 bases, with 10 bases between them. This CDR3 comprises 13 residues. Germline CDR1 and CDR2: MNHEY and SMNVEV (reference sequence). In nucleotides, the CDR3 is TGTGCCAGCAGCCACGGGCCGAACTATGGCTACACCTTC. Translating it yields CASSHGPNYGYTF.

CDR3: CASSAGPYEQYF. CDR3 sequence (DNA): TGTGCCAGTAGTGCCGGTCCCTACGAGCAGTACTTC. V gene TRBV19 combines with J gene TRBJ2-7; D is ambiguous. This CDR3 contains 12 residues. The V gene lost 5 bases and the J gene lost 2 bases, with 7 bases spanning the gap. Germline assignment: CDR1 LNHDA and CDR2 SQIVND (reference sequence).

This chain joins TRBV27 and TRBJ2-7, with D perhaps TRBD1 or TRBD2 (7 bases each). CDR3 size: 15 residues. Per the germline V gene, CDR1 is MNHEY and CDR2 is SMNVEV (reference sequence). Trimming took 6 bases from V and 2 from J, leaving 17 bases between them. Here the CDR3 DNA reads TGTGCCAGCAGACCGAACAGGGGAGGGACCTACGAGCAGTACTTC. This codes for CASRPNRGGTYEQYF.

The rearrangement joins TRBV7-3 to TRBJ1-2; unclear D gene. Germline V gene data show CDR1 as SGHTA and CDR2 as FQGTGA. The CDR3 loop spans 16 amino acids. Trimming cost V 1 base and J 4 bases, with 16 bases left between them. Here the CDR3 reads CASSLIPGQLGYGYTF. The CDR3 nucleotides read TGTGCCAGCAGCTTAATACCGGGTCAATTGGGCTATGGCTACACCTTC.

A single count supports this clone. The chain employs TRBV18 and TRBJ2-3; possibly TRBD1 for D (6 bases). Trimming left V 4 bases short and J 5 bases short, with 16 bases between. Germline-derived CDR1 and CDR2 are KGHSH and LQKENI. CDR3 length equals 15 residues. The CDR3 nucleotides are TGTGCCAGCTCACTACAGGGAAGAGGGGGAGATACGCAGTATTTT. This gives the protein CASSLQGRGGDTQYF.

The CDR3 region has the DNA TGCAGCGCCACAGGGGGCCCTCGCTACACCTTC. It is translated as CSATGGPRYTF. The rearrangement uses TRBV29-1 and TRBJ1-2, with 9 bases lining up with TRBD1. CDR1 SQVTM and CDR2 ANQGSEA come from the germline V gene. V was clipped by 7 bases and J by 9 bases; unmatched bases: 6. The CDR3 runs 11 residues.

The rearrangement links TRBV18 to TRBJ1-1, with D hard to call. V was trimmed by 4 bases and J by 11 bases, leaving 14 bases between them. The CDR3 has 12 amino acids. Per germline, CDR1 KGHSH and CDR2 LQKENI. CDR3 amino acids: CASSRNGERAFF. CDR3 DNA: TGTGCCAGCTCACGGAACGGGGAGAGGGCTTTCTTT. The complete variable domain, with remaining parts taken from reference TRBV18 and TRBJ1-1, reads NAGVMQNPRHLVRRRGQEARLRCSPMKGHSHVYWYRQLPEEGLKFMVYLQKENIIDESGMPKERFSAEFPKEGPSILRIQQVVRGDSAAYFCASSRNGERAFFGQGTRLTVV.

CDR3 sequence (DNA): TGTGCCAGCAGCTCCCGGACTAGCGGGATCTCAGATACGCAGTATTTT. Translated: CASSSRTSGISDTQYF. The V and J genes are TRBV7-9 and TRBJ2-3, with 12 positions matching TRBD2. CDR1 and CDR2 (germline): SEHNR, FQNEAQ (reference sequence). V was pared by 4 bases and J by 4 bases, with 6 bases of the junction left unmatched. The CDR3 is 16 residues long.